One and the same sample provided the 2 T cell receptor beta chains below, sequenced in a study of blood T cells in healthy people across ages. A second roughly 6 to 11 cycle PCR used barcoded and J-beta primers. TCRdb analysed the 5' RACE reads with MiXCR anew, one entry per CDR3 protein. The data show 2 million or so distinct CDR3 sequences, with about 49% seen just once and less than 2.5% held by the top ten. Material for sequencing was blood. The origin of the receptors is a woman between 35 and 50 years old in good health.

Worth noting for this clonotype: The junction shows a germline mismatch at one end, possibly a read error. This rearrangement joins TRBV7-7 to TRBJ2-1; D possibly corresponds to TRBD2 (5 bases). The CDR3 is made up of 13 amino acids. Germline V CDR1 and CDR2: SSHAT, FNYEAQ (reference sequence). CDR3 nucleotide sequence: TGTGCTAGCAGCGCAGGACTTATTAAGGAGCAGTTCTTC. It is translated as CASSAGLIKEQFF.

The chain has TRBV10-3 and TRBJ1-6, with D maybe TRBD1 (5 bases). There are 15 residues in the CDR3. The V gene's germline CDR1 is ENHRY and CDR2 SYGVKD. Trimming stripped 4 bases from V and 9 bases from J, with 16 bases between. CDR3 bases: TGTGCCATCAGTGCTTTGACGGACACGGCTTCACCCCTCCACTTT. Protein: CAISALTDTASPLHF.